The 18 T cell receptor beta chains presented below share a single source sample, sequenced in a study of blood T cell repertoires in COVID-19. The method was immunoSEQ multiplex PCR; TCRdb's version includes in-frame clones alone and lacks a portion of them. The table includes some 500,000 clones, about 89% detected once. The specimen was peripheral blood. All receptors derive from a woman aged 50 to 60 with COVID-19, enrolled during active disease.

The chain uses TRBV5-1 and TRBJ2-3; D is undetermined. CDR3 length equals 15 residues. Germline V gives CDR1 SGHRS, CDR2 YFSETQ. The germline V and J ends were trimmed by 0 bases and 0 bases, with 8 bases remaining between them. CDR3 in DNA: TGCGCCAGCAGCTTGGCTCCCTCTAGCACAGATACGCAGTATTTT. Its translation is CASSLAPSSTDTQYF.

This chain uses TRBV5-4 with TRBJ1-1; D is unresolved. The CDR3 is 12 residues long. Germline-derived CDR1 and CDR2 are SGHNT and YYREEE (reference sequence). The V gene lost 2 bases and the J gene lost 3 bases, with 5 bases spanning the gap. Here the CDR3 reads CASSFRDTEAFF. CDR3 bases: TGTGCCAGCAGCTTTAGAGACACTGAAGCTTTCTTT.

The chain combines TRBV19 with TRBJ1-1; maybe TRBD1 (5 bases). CDR1 and CDR2 (germline): LNHDA, SQIVND (reference sequence). The CDR3 runs to 15 residues. Trimming shortened V by 4 bases and J by 4 bases, and 16 bases separated the two germline ends. The chain's CDR3 is CASSKAGLKGTEAFF. As DNA, the CDR3 is TGTGCCAGTAGTAAGGCAGGGCTAAAAGGCACTGAAGCTTTCTTT.

The gene calls are TRBV19 and TRBJ1-5; no definite D call. This CDR3 is 16 amino acids long. Trimming removed 5 bases from V and 7 bases from J, with 21 bases in between. Germline V lookup: CDR1 LNHDA, CDR2 SQIVND (reference sequence). As DNA, the CDR3 is TGTGCCAGTAGTTTCCCCGCTCCGGGGAAATTCCAGCCCCAGCATTTT. Its protein is CASSFPAPGKFQPQHF. The whole variable domain, filled in from reference TRBV19 and TRBJ1-5, reads DGGITQSPKYLFRKEGQNVTLSCEQNLNHDAMYWYRQDPGQGLRLIYYSQIVNDFQKGDIAEGYSVSREKKESFPLTVTSAQKNPTAFYLCASSFPAPGKFQPQHFGDGTRLSIL.

The rearrangement joins TRBV18 to TRBJ2-3, with TRBD2 matching 13 bases. CDR3 length: 17 residues. CDR1 KGHSH and CDR2 LQKENI come from the germline V gene. Unmatched junction bases numbered 6, after V lost 6 bases and J lost 0 bases. The CDR3 here is CASSLTSGGPSTDTQYF. The CDR3 nucleotides are TGTGCCAGCTCTCTGACTAGCGGGGGGCCTAGCACAGATACGCAGTATTTT.

The rearrangement joins TRBV9 to TRBJ2-2; D ambiguous. There are 12 residues in the CDR3. Germline V gene data show CDR1 as SGDLS and CDR2 as YYNGEE. Trimming left V 6 bases short and J 1 base short, with 4 bases between. CDR3 amino acids: CASNMNTGELFF. In nucleotides, the CDR3 is TGTGCCAGCAACATGAACACCGGGGAGCTGTTTTTT.

This clone came up once. This sequence joins TRBV7-2 and TRBJ1-1; perhaps TRBD1 as D (5 bases). Trimming removed 3 bases from V and 5 bases from J, with 13 bases in between. The CDR3 consists of 14 residues. Germline V lookup: CDR1 SGHTA, CDR2 FQGNSA. CDR3 sequence (DNA): TGTGCCAGCAGCTTCGCACAGGACCGGACTGAAGCTTTCTTT. Its translation: CASSFAQDRTEAFF.

This chain links TRBV7-9 with TRBJ2-3, with TRBD1 identical over 9 bases. V was clipped by 8 bases and J by 4 bases; unmatched bases: 13. The CDR3 runs 16 residues. Germline CDR1 is SEHNR and CDR2 is FQNEAQ (reference sequence). CDR3 sequence (DNA): TGTGCCAGCCCTCTCCCGGGACAGGGCTCCTCAGATACGCAGTATTTT. Protein sequence: CASPLPGQGSSDTQYF. The complete variable domain, with remaining parts taken from reference TRBV7-9 and TRBJ2-3, reads DTGVSQNPRHKITKRGQNVTFRCDPISEHNRLYWYRQTLGQGPEFLTYFQNEAQLEKSRLLSDRFSAERPKGSFSTLEIQRTEQGDSAMYLCASPLPGQGSSDTQYFGPGTRLTVL.

This clone was recorded a few times. This chain connects TRBV28 to TRBJ1-2; no clear D gene. CDR3 length: 12 amino acids. Trimming removed 10 bases at V and 5 bases at J, with 14 bases between. Germline assignment: CDR1 MDHEN and CDR2 SYDVKM. DNA of the CDR3: TGTGCCACCCTGGAGACTCAGTATGGCTACACCTTC. It codes for CATLETQYGYTF.

The chain carries TRBV12-3 or TRBV12-4 and TRBJ2-5; 7 bases are shared with TRBD2. J was trimmed by 3 bases and V by 5 bases; bases with no gene match: 3. The CDR3 contains 13 residues. The CDR3 nucleotides read TGTGCCAGCAGTCGGGGGGTAAAAGAGACCCAGTACTTC. Encoded protein: CASSRGVKETQYF.

The rearrangement uses TRBV10-3 and TRBJ2-7; TRBD1 might be the D (6 bases). Between the trimmed V and J ends, which lost 6 bases and 5 bases, there was a span of 23 bases. This CDR3 has 16 residues. Per the germline V gene, CDR1 is ENHRY and CDR2 is SYGVKD. The CDR3 sequence is CAIRARTTGWEDEQYF. The CDR3 DNA reads as TGTGCCATCAGGGCCCGAACAACAGGGTGGGAAGACGAGCAGTACTTC.

This chain links TRBV10-2 with TRBJ2-7, with no clear D. Germline values: CDR1 WSHSY, CDR2 SAAADI. This CDR3 is 12 amino acids long. V shed 6 bases and J shed 3 bases, with 9 bases lying between them. In DNA, the CDR3 is TGCGCCAGCAGGGCAAATTACTACGAGCAGTACTTC. As protein: CASRANYYEQYF.

The genes are TRBV4-1 and TRBJ1-4; tentatively, D is TRBD1 (5 bases). The ends were cut back, 0 bases at V and 3 bases at J, with 14 bases in the middle. CDR3 length equals 17 residues. Germline CDR1 and CDR2: MGHRA and YSYEKL. The CDR3 sequence is CASSQEGTWGANEKLFF. CDR3 DNA: TGCGCCAGCAGCCAAGAGGGGACCTGGGGGGCTAATGAAAAACTGTTTTTT.

The chain joins TRBV5-1 to TRBJ1-2, with D perhaps TRBD1 (6 bases). The germline V gene has CDR1 SGHRS and CDR2 YFSETQ. Trimming took 3 bases from V and 5 from J, leaving 17 bases between them. This CDR3 is built from 15 residues. The CDR3, as DNA: TGCGCCAGCAGCTACACAGGGAGAGCTTCATATGGCTACACCTTC. This codes for CASSYTGRASYGYTF. Using reference TRBV5-1 and TRBJ1-2 for the parts outside the CDR3, the full variable domain is KAGVTQTPRYLIKTRGQQVTLSCSPISGHRSVSWYQQTPGQGLQFLFEYFSETQRNKGNFPGRFSGRQFSNSRSEMNVSTLELGDSALYLCASSYTGRASYGYTFGSGTRLTVV.

The chain employs TRBV4-2 and TRBJ1-2; 7 bases agree with TRBD1. The CDR3 is 17 residues long. V shed 2 bases and J 5 bases; nucleotides not matched to a gene: 14. Germline V lookup: CDR1 LGHNA, CDR2 YNFKEQ. Here the CDR3 reads CASSQQSSGTDFYGYTF. The CDR3 region has the DNA TGTGCCAGCAGCCAACAATCTTCCGGGACAGATTTTTATGGCTACACCTTC.

The chain is built from TRBV2 and TRBJ1-4; D might be TRBD1 (5 bases). Trimming removed 0 bases from V and 5 bases from J, with 13 bases in between. The CDR3 contains 16 residues. Germline V lookup: CDR1 SNHLY, CDR2 FYNNEI. The CDR3 nucleotides read TGTGCCAGCAGTGAAGCGCAGGGCAGTCTAAATGAAAAACTGTTTTTT. Amino acids: CASSEAQGSLNEKLFF.

The V call is TRBV7-6, the J call TRBJ2-3, with TRBD2 matching 7 bases. Germline V gene sequence: CDR1 SGHVS, CDR2 FNYEAQ. The J segment lost 2 bases and the V segment lost 0 bases, leaving 11 bases of the junction unmatched. This CDR3 contains 18 residues. The CDR3 region is CASSLARASSGDTDTQYF. In DNA form, the CDR3 reads TGTGCCAGCAGCTTAGCGCGGGCGTCTAGCGGAGACACAGATACGCAGTATTTT. The full variable domain, rest sourced from reference TRBV7-6 and TRBJ2-3, is GAGVSQSPRYKVTKRGQDVALRCDPISGHVSLYWYRQALGQGPEFLTYFNYEAQQDKSGLPNDRFSAERPEGSISTLTIQRTEQRDSAMYRCASSLARASSGDTDTQYFGPGTRLTVL.

This chain links TRBV7-3 with TRBJ2-1; 10 bases agree with TRBD2. V lost 5 bases and J lost 5; bases outside the gene matches: 6. The CDR3 is 15 amino acids. Germline values: CDR1 SGHTA, CDR2 FQGTGA. CDR3 in DNA: TGTGCCAGCAGCCTTAGCGGGGGGTATCACAATGAGCAGTTCTTC. It specifies CASSLSGGYHNEQFF. The whole variable domain, filled in from reference TRBV7-3 and TRBJ2-1, reads GAGVSQTPSNKVTEKGKYVELRCDPISGHTALYWYRQSLGQGPEFLIYFQGTGAADDSGLPNDRFFAVRPEGSVSTLKIQRTERGDSAVYLCASSLSGGYHNEQFFGPGTRLTVL.